The clone carrying this TCR beta chain showed up just a few times. This sample stems from a study of regulatory dendritic cells for organ transplantation. This table comes from immunoSEQ multiplex PCR, and its TCRdb copy is limited to in-frame clones, with some not included. Found here are some 28,000 clones, around 80% of them singletons; the top ten hold 0.08% to 0.11%. The germline CDR1 and CDR2 sequences are MNHNS and SASEGT. V lost 8 bases and J lost 4; bases outside the gene matches: 9. This CDR3 is built from 14 residues. This sequence originates from a human donor in good health. Input material: naive CD4+ T cells from blood. The subset denotes: CD45RA+ naive T cells. This chain joins TRBV6-1 and TRBJ1-2; the match to TRBD1 covers 8 bases. For the CDR3, the DNA is TGTGCCAGCGCCTGGGACAGGACGTCCTATGGCTACACCTTC. It codes for CASAWDRTSYGYTF.